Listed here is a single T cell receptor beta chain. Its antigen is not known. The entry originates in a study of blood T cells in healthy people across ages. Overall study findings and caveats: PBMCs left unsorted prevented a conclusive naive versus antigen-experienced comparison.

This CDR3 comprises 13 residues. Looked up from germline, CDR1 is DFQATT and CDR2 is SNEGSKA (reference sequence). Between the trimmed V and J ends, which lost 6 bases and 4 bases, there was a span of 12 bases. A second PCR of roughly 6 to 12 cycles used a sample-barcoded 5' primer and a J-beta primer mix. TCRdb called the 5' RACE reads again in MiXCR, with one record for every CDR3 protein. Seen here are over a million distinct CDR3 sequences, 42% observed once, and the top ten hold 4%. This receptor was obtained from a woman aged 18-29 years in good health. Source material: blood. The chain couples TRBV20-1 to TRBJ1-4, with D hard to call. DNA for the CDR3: TGCAGTGCCCGGACGGCAGTTAATGAAAAACTGTTTTTT. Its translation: CSARTAVNEKLFF.